Below, 31 T cell receptor beta chains from the same sample are listed, as sequenced in a study of T cell responses to AZD1222 COVID-19 vaccine. The data were produced by immunoSEQ multiplex PCR, yet TCRdb's version contains in-frame clones alone and is incomplete. The table has approximately 110,000 clones, about four fifths seen once. Specimen: peripheral blood, collected on day 0 of AZD1222 vaccination. Every receptor here comes from an adult in good health.

This chain joins TRBV29-1 and TRBJ1-1, with D perhaps matching TRBD1 (6 bases). V shed 3 bases and J shed 5 bases, with 10 bases lying between them. Germline CDR1 SQVTM, CDR2 ANQGSEA. CDR3 length equals 12 residues. CDR3 sequence: CSVEGAVTEAFF. CDR3 nucleotides: TGCAGCGTTGAGGGGGCTGTTACTGAAGCTTTCTTT.

Points on this clone: A junction end diverges from the germline sequence, so it may reflect a read error. V gene TRBV7-7 combines with J gene TRBJ2-1; TRBD1 matches at 9 bases. Per the germline V gene, CDR1 is SSHAT and CDR2 is FNYEAQ (reference sequence). This CDR3 is built from 13 residues. The chain's CDR3 is CASSLTGTGRRIF. CDR3 bases: TGTGCTAGCAGCTTAACCGGGACAGGGAGGAGGATCTTC.

The V and J genes are TRBV7-2 and TRBJ1-6; tentative D call: TRBD1 (6 bases). The CDR3 length is 17 residues. Looked up from germline, CDR1 is SGHTA and CDR2 is FQGNSA. V lost 1 base and J 1 base, leaving 11 bases between the germline ends. CDR3 DNA sequence: TGTGCCAGCAGCTTAGGCGGGGGGGCGTCCTATAATTCACCCCTCCACTTT. It specifies CASSLGGGASYNSPLHF.

The chain recombines TRBV18 with TRBJ1-2; D is unresolved. V was pared by 2 bases and J by 6 bases, with 13 bases between. The CDR3 sequence is 14 residues long. Germline loops: CDR1 KGHSH, CDR2 LQKENI. This CDR3 reads CASSPYGVRDGYTF. The CDR3 DNA reads TGTGCCAGCTCACCATACGGGGTGAGGGATGGCTACACCTTC.

In nucleotides, the CDR3 is TGTGCCAGCAGTTTTGGGGCACCGTCCGAGCAGTACTTC. It specifies CASSFGAPSEQYF. The chain combines TRBV28 with TRBJ2-7, with D possibly being TRBD1 (5 bases). The germline CDR1 and CDR2 sequences are MDHEN and SYDVKM. With 3 bases removed from V and 6 bases from J, the gap between germline ends came to 12 bases. CDR3 length: 13 residues.

The CDR3 nucleotides read TGTGCCAGCAGTTCACCGACTAGCGGGAGTTACGAGCAGTACTTC. It encodes CASSSPTSGSYEQYF. This chain connects TRBV28 to TRBJ2-7; 12 nucleotides align to TRBD2. The CDR3 has 15 residues. Germline CDR1 reads MDHEN; CDR2 reads SYDVKM. J gave up 4 bases and V 4 bases, and 5 bases lay outside the gene matches.

The chain carries TRBV7-9 and TRBJ2-5; 8 bases are shared with TRBD1. Trimming took 5 bases from V and 2 from J; bases not matched to a gene: 7. CDR3 length: 15 residues. The germline gives CDR1 SEHNR, CDR2 FQNEAQ (reference sequence). CDR3 DNA sequence: TGTGCCAGCAGCCCCCGGACAGGGCGGCAAGAGACCCAGTACTTC. It yields the protein CASSPRTGRQETQYF.

This clone appeared once. This chain links TRBV28 with TRBJ1-2; D not certain. The V end lost 3 bases, the J end lost 7 bases, and 9 bases lay between the germline ends. The CDR3 spans 12 residues. Germline CDR1 and CDR2: MDHEN and SYDVKM. CDR3: CASSFYMVGYTF. CDR3 DNA sequence: TGTGCCAGCAGTTTCTATATGGTTGGCTACACCTTC.

This clone turned up a few times. J is TRBJ2-1 and V is TRBV18; perhaps TRBD1 as D (6 bases). The CDR3 is 13 amino acids. Trimming removed 3 bases from V and 6 bases from J, with 9 bases in between. The germline V gene has CDR1 KGHSH and CDR2 LQKENI. In nucleotides, the CDR3 is TGTGCCAGCTCACCGGACAGCGCCAATGAGCAGTTCTTC. Translation: CASSPDSANEQFF.

J is TRBJ2-7 and V is TRBV5-5; D gene unclear. Germline V gene lookup returns CDR1 SGHKS and CDR2 YYEKEE (reference sequence). This CDR3 has 13 residues. Trimming shortened V by 0 bases and J by 2 bases, and 6 bases separated the two germline ends. The CDR3: CASSLVGTYEQYF. The CDR3 nucleotides are TGTGCCAGCAGCTTGGTAGGTACCTACGAGCAGTACTTC.

The chain links TRBV2 to TRBJ1-1; no clear D gene. The CDR3 spans 13 residues. Germline CDR1 is SNHLY and CDR2 is FYNNEI. V was clipped by 4 bases and J by 1 base, with 7 bases between them. DNA of the CDR3: TGTGCCAGCAGTGTATGGGGGAACACTGAAGCTTTCTTT. Amino acids: CASSVWGNTEAFF.

The chain employs TRBV11-2 and TRBJ1-2; 11 bases are a match to TRBD1. Trimming removed 4 bases from V and 8 bases from J; junction bases left unmatched: 9. There are 15 residues in the CDR3. The germline V gene encodes CDR1 SGHAT and CDR2 FQNNGV. CDR3 loop: CASSSLRGQGAGYTF. The CDR3 nucleotides are TGTGCCAGCAGCTCCCTTCGCGGACAGGGGGCAGGCTACACCTTC. The full variable domain, its missing parts supplied by reference TRBV11-2 and TRBJ1-2, is EAGVAQSPRYKIIEKRQSVAFWCNPISGHATLYWYQQILGQGPKLLIQFQNNGVVDDSQLPKDRFSAERLKGVDSTLKIQPAKLEDSAVYLCASSSLRGQGAGYTFGSGTRLTVV.

The rearrangement links TRBV19 to TRBJ1-2; no firm D call. V was pared by 3 bases and J by 6 bases, with 8 bases between. Germline assignment: CDR1 LNHDA and CDR2 SQIVND (reference sequence). CDR3 length equals 12 residues. The CDR3 loop is CASSIKANGYTF. CDR3 in DNA: TGTGCCAGTAGTATTAAGGCTAATGGCTACACCTTC. Full variable domain (missing parts from reference TRBV19 and TRBJ1-2): DGGITQSPKYLFRKEGQNVTLSCEQNLNHDAMYWYRQDPGQGLRLIYYSQIVNDFQKGDIAEGYSVSREKKESFPLTVTSAQKNPTAFYLCASSIKANGYTFGSGTRLTVV.

For this clone: Germline is not matched at one junction end, which may reflect a read error. The V gene is TRBV27, the J gene TRBJ1-2; D possibly corresponds to TRBD1 (6 bases). Germline V lookup: CDR1 MNHEY, CDR2 SMNVEV (reference sequence). The CDR3 is 16 amino acids. The DNA for the CDR3 is TGTGCCAGCAGCCTAAGAGATTGGGGGCTCAGCTATGGTTACACCTTC. It encodes CASSLRDWGLSYGYTF.

The V gene is TRBV18, the J gene TRBJ2-1; D call uncertain. Germline CDR1 and CDR2: KGHSH and LQKENI. Trimming left V 0 bases short and J 5 bases short, with 11 bases between. The CDR3 loop spans 15 amino acids. CDR3 in amino acids: CASSPPIIQNNEQFF. As DNA, the CDR3 is TGTGCCAGCTCACCACCGATTATCCAGAACAATGAGCAGTTCTTC. The full variable domain, its missing parts supplied by reference TRBV18 and TRBJ2-1, is NAGVMQNPRHLVRRRGQEARLRCSPMKGHSHVYWYRQLPEEGLKFMVYLQKENIIDESGMPKERFSAEFPKEGPSILRIQQVVRGDSAAYFCASSPPIIQNNEQFFGPGTRLTVL.

The V call is TRBV24-1, the J call TRBJ1-4; a weak D match, TRBD1 (6 bases). V lost 5 bases, J lost 7 bases, and 16 bases lay in between. This CDR3 contains 15 residues. From germline, CDR1 is KGHDR and CDR2 SFDVKD. CDR3 in DNA: TGTGCCACCAGTGCAGAGGGGGGAGGCCCTGAAAAACTGTTTTTT. Protein: CATSAEGGGPEKLFF.

The chain employs TRBV5-6 and TRBJ1-2, with 11 bases identical to TRBD1. The CDR3 runs 13 residues. With V trimmed by 3 bases and J by 7 bases, 2 bases remained unmatched. The germline V gene has CDR1 SGHDT and CDR2 YYEEEE. The DNA for the CDR3 is TGTGCCAGCAGCTGGGACAGGGGGGCTGGCTACACCTTC. It translates to CASSWDRGAGYTF.

The chain is built from TRBV20-1 and TRBJ1-1, with unresolved D. This CDR3 comprises 11 residues. The V end lost 4 bases, the J end lost 11 bases, and 14 bases lay between the germline ends. The V gene's germline CDR1 is DFQATT and CDR2 SNEGSKA (reference sequence). CDR3 in DNA: TGCAGTGCTAACTCCGGGGAGTGGGCTTTCTTT. Its translation: CSANSGEWAFF.

This chain joins TRBV19 and TRBJ2-5; a weak D match, TRBD1 (5 bases). The germline V gene has CDR1 LNHDA and CDR2 SQIVND (reference sequence). V was cut by 5 bases and J by 1 base, with 14 bases left in between. This CDR3 region has 15 residues. The CDR3 DNA sequence: TGTGCCAGTAGTCCCCAGGGTTATGTCCAAGAGACCCAGTACTTC. Translated, it gives CASSPQGYVQETQYF.

The V and J genes are TRBV12-3 or TRBV12-4 and TRBJ1-2; TRBD1 might be the D (6 bases). V lost 2 bases, J lost 3 bases, and 7 bases lay in between. The CDR3 has 13 residues. CDR3 sequence (DNA): TGTGCCAGCAGTTTACGGACAGACTATGGCTACACCTTC. Amino acid sequence: CASSLRTDYGYTF.

The chain links TRBV25-1 to TRBJ2-5; D is perhaps TRBD1 (5 bases). From germline, CDR1 is MGHDK and CDR2 SYGVNS. The CDR3 is 16 residues long. Trimming left V 6 bases short and J 4 bases short, with 21 bases between. The CDR3: CASSEVGQGIGETQYF. The CDR3 DNA follows: TGTGCCAGCAGCGAAGTAGGTCAGGGTATCGGAGAGACCCAGTACTTC. The variable domain in full, completed from reference TRBV25-1 and TRBJ2-5, reads EADIYQTPRYLVIGTGKKITLECSQTMGHDKMYWYQQDPGMELHLIHYSYGVNSTEKGDLSSESTVSRIRTEHFPLTLESARPSHTSQYLCASSEVGQGIGETQYFGPGTRLLVL.

The rearrangement joins TRBV5-1 to TRBJ2-7; TRBD1 aligns across 7 bases. V gave up 6 bases and J gave up 2 bases; unmatched junction bases: 11. CDR1 is SGHRS, CDR2 YFSETQ, per germline. The CDR3 is made up of 15 amino acids. CDR3 protein: CASKSSGTDTYEQYF. Here the CDR3 DNA reads TGCGCCAGCAAATCATCCGGGACAGACACCTACGAGCAGTACTTC.

The rearrangement joins TRBV19 to TRBJ2-2; D is uncertain. Per germline, CDR1 LNHDA and CDR2 SQIVND (reference sequence). Trimming took 3 bases from V and 1 from J, leaving 6 bases between them. The CDR3 has 14 amino acids. The CDR3 sequence is CASSIWENTGELFF. CDR3 in DNA: TGTGCCAGTAGTATCTGGGAGAACACCGGGGAGCTGTTTTTT.

This clone showed up just once. This rearrangement joins TRBV5-1 to TRBJ2-7; the D gene is possibly TRBD1 (5 bases). Germline CDR1 SGHRS, CDR2 YFSETQ. CDR3 length: 15 residues. Trimming left V 8 bases short and J 0 bases short, with 18 bases between. The chain's CDR3 is CASSSGRAISYEQYF. The CDR3 DNA reads TGCGCCAGTTCCTCTGGCAGGGCCATCTCCTACGAGCAGTACTTC.

The chain links TRBV28 to TRBJ2-7; a weak D match, TRBD2 (7 bases). The V gene's germline CDR1 is MDHEN and CDR2 SYDVKM. V lost 4 bases, J lost 5 bases, and 18 bases lay in between. There are 15 residues in the CDR3. The CDR3 protein is CASSYPGRGGNEQYF. CDR3 DNA: TGTGCCAGCAGTTATCCGGGTAGGGGGGGCAACGAGCAGTACTTC. The full variable domain, its missing parts supplied by reference TRBV28 and TRBJ2-7, is DVKVTQSSRYLVKRTGEKVFLECVQDMDHENMFWYRQDPGLGLRLIYFSYDVKMKEKGDIPEGYSVSREKKERFSLILESASTNQTSMYLCASSYPGRGGNEQYFGPGTRLTVT.

This clone was seen a single time. The rearrangement links TRBV19 to TRBJ1-5; D is possibly TRBD1 (5 bases). The V gene lost 5 bases and the J gene lost 3 bases, with 14 bases spanning the gap. Per germline, CDR1 LNHDA and CDR2 SQIVND (reference sequence). The CDR3 contains 15 residues. The CDR3 DNA reads as TGTGCCAGTAGTCCCACCGGGACGGCCAATCAGCCCCAGCATTTT. Translating gives CASSPTGTANQPQHF.

The J gene is TRBJ2-3, the V gene TRBV19; D remains ambiguous. This CDR3 has 14 amino acids. V was shortened by 3 bases and J by 4 bases, with 11 bases between the two germline ends. Looked up from germline, CDR1 is LNHDA and CDR2 is SQIVND (reference sequence). Written as DNA, the CDR3 is TGTGCCAGTAGTATGTACGGGTTTCCAGATACGCAGTATTTT. Protein: CASSMYGFPDTQYF.

The V call is TRBV25-1, the J call TRBJ1-1; TRBD1 is a possible D gene (6 bases). V lost 6 bases, J lost 1 base, and 12 bases lay in between. The germline V gene has CDR1 MGHDK and CDR2 SYGVNS. This CDR3 spans 14 amino acids. The CDR3 DNA reads as TGTGCCAGCAGCGGGGGGGCAGCGAACACTGAAGCTTTCTTT. It is translated as CASSGGAANTEAFF.

The rearrangement joins TRBV6-5 to TRBJ2-1; D gene uncertain. V gave up 8 bases and J gave up 7 bases, with 15 bases separating them. The CDR3 has 13 residues. The germline gives CDR1 MNHEY, CDR2 SVGAGI. Here the CDR3 reads CASGYRRSNEQFF. The DNA of the CDR3 is TGTGCCAGCGGCTACCGACGAAGTAATGAGCAGTTCTTC.

The chain joins TRBV9 to TRBJ1-2; TRBD1 agrees at 10 bases. The V segment lost 4 bases and the J segment 14 bases; nucleotides outside the gene matches: 14. Germline V gene lookup returns CDR1 SGDLS and CDR2 YYNGEE. The CDR3 spans 14 residues. CDR3 sequence: CASSPSRQGARRTF. The CDR3 DNA reads as TGTGCCAGCAGCCCTTCGAGACAGGGGGCCCGCCGTACCTTC.

The genes are TRBV20-1 and TRBJ1-2; D remains unclear. The V end was cut by 5 bases, the J end by 7 bases, with 11 bases between. The germline V gene encodes CDR1 DFQATT and CDR2 SNEGSKA (reference sequence). The CDR3 loop spans 11 amino acids. The CDR3 reads CSAPRTVGYTF. The CDR3 region has the DNA TGCAGTGCTCCTCGGACGGTTGGCTACACCTTC.